The entry below gives a single T cell receptor beta chain sequence along with its context. Antigen specificity is unknown. The ends were cut back, 1 base at V and 5 bases at J, with 5 bases in the middle. The V gene's germline CDR1 is DFQATT and CDR2 SNEGSKA (reference sequence). This CDR3 comprises 11 residues. The sample comes from a study of T cell responses to AZD1222 COVID-19 vaccine. The assay was immunoSEQ multiplex PCR, and TCRdb's table has in-frame clones only and misses some. The sample contains 90,000 to 130,000 clones, approximately 90% of which appear only once. Study-level results: Donor demographics were predominantly white British with a female majority; clonal diversity may be underestimated. Vaccination with two AZD1222 doses was followed by a rise in Spike-specific TCR breadth and depth. In the spike-specific TCR repertoire, nearly half reportedly target unmutated variant regions.

Sample: peripheral blood, taken on day 0 of AZD1222 vaccination. This sequence joins TRBV20-1 and TRBJ2-5, with D hard to call. The TCR originated in an adult in good health. The CDR3 loop is CSARATETQYF. The CDR3 region has the DNA TGCAGTGCTAGAGCCACGGAGACCCAGTACTTC.